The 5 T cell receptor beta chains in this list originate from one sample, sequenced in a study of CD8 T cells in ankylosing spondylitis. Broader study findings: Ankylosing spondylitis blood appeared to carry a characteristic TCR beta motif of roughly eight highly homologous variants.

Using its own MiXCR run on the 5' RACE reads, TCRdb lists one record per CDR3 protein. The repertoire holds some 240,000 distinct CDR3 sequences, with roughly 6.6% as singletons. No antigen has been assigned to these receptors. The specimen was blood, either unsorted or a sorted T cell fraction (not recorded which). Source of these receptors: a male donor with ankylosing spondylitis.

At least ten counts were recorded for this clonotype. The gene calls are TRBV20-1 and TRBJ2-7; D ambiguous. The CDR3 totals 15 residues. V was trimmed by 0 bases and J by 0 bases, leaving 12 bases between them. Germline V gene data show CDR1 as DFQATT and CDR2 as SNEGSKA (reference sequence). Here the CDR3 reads CSARDLGRPSYEQYF. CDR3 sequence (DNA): TGCAGTGCTAGAGATCTCGGCCGCCCCTCCTACGAGCAGTACTTC.

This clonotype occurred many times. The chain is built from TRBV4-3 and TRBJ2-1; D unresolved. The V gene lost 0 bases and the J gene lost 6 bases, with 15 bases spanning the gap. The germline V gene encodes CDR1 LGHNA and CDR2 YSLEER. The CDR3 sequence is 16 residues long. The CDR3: CASSQEPGVIGNEQFF. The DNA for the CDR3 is TGCGCCAGCAGCCAAGAACCCGGAGTAATAGGCAATGAGCAGTTCTTC.

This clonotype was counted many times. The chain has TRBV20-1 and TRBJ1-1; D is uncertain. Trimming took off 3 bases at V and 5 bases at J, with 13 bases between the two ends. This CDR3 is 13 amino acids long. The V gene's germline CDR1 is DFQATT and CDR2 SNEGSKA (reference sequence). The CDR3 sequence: CSASPSRVTEAFF. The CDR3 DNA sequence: TGCAGTGCTAGTCCTTCTAGGGTAACTGAAGCTTTCTTT.

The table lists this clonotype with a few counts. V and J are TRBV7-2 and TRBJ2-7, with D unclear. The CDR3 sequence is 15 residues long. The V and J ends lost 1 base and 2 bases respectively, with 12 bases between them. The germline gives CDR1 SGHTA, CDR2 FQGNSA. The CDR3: CASSLVVTYTYEQYF. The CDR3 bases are TGTGCCAGCAGCTTAGTGGTCACATACACCTACGAGCAGTACTTC.

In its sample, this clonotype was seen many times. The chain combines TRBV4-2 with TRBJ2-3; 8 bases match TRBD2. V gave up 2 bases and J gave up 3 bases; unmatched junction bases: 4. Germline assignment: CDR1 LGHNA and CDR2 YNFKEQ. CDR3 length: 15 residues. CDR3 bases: TGTGCCAGCAGCCAACTTAGCGGGGCTACAGATACGCAGTATTTT. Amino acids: CASSQLSGATDTQYF.